Here is one T cell receptor beta chain with its context. The antigen remains unidentified. The sample comes from a study of long-term antiretroviral therapy in people with HIV. This CDR3 spans 16 amino acids. Trimming took off 2 bases at V and 5 bases at J, with 15 bases between the two ends. From germline, CDR1 is MNHEY and CDR2 SVGAGI. Each HIV participant was treated in the United States. Survey-level immunoSEQ v3.0 assays were run. The protocol was immunoSEQ multiplex PCR, while the TCRdb copy is restricted to in-frame clones and leaves out a portion. The sample consists of tens of thousands of clones, around 90% of them appearing once. Findings and caveats of the study: Clonotypes expanded prior to ART showed repertoire dominance at all sampled time points. Repertoires in HIV (unlike those of controls) had narrower CDR3 length ranges.

Here the sequenced sample was unsorted PBMCs, taken 1.8 years after starting antiretroviral therapy. This chain links TRBV6-5 with TRBJ1-4; weak D call: TRBD1 (6 bases). This TCR came from a woman aged 18-29 years with HIV. DNA of the CDR3: TGTGCCAGCAGTTACACGGGGGGGCCGATAAATGAAAAACTGTTTTTT. Translating it yields CASSYTGGPINEKLFF.